This T cell receptor (beta chain) was recovered during a study of blood T cell dynamics during melanoma immunotherapy. Whole-study context: Metastatic melanoma patients received first-line pembrolizumab or nivolumab plus ipilimumab. Study-level findings and limits: The study could not tell melanoma-specific clones from general immune activation.

Method: immunoSEQ multiplex PCR; TCRdb's copy keeps in-frame clones and lacks some. This table has 8,500 to 10,000 clones, 86% appearing once. Time point denoted: pre-treatment baseline. With 2 bases removed from V and 5 bases from J, the gap between germline ends came to 6 bases. Germline CDR1 and CDR2: SNHLY and FYNNEI. The CDR3 has 12 amino acids. This clone appeared once. Its antigen is still unknown. This receptor was obtained from a human donor with melanoma. The sample here was blood, taken from a patient treated with checkpoint blockade. The chain joins TRBV2 to TRBJ1-2, with D uncertain. CDR3 protein: CASSEQRYGYTF. For the CDR3, the DNA is TGTGCCAGCAGTGAACAGAGATATGGCTACACCTTC.